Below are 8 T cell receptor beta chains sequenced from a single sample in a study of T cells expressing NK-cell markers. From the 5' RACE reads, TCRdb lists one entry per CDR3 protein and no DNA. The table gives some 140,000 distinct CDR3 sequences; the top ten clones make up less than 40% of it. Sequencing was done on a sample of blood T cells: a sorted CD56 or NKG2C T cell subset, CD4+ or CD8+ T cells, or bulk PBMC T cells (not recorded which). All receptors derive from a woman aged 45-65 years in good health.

This CDR3 is CASSQGLATTGELFF. The genes are TRBV4-2 and TRBJ2-2; the D call from TCRdb, TRBD2, cannot be confirmed without DNA. The CDR3 loop spans 15 amino acids. Germline V lookup: CDR1 LGHNA, CDR2 YNFKEQ.

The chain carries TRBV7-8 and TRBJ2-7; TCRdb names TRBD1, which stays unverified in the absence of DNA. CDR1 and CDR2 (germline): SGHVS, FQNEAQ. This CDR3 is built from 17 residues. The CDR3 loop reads CATQGDRVLGRTYEQYF.

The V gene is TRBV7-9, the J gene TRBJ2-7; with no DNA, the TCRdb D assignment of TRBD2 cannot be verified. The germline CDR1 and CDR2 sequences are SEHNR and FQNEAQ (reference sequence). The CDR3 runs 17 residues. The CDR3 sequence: CASSYTSGGSSSYEQYF. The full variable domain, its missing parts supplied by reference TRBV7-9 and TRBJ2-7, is DTGVSQNPRHKITKRGQNVTFRCDPISEHNRLYWYRQTLGQGPEFLTYFQNEAQLEKSRLLSDRFSAERPKGSFSTLEIQRTEQGDSAMYLCASSYTSGGSSSYEQYFGPGTRLTVT.

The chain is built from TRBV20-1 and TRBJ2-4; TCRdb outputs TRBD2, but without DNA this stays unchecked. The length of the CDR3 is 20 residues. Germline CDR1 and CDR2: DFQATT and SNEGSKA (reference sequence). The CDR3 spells CSARFRTSGYRGIAKNIQYF.

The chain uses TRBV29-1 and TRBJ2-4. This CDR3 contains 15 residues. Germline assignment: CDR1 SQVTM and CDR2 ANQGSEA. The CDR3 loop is CSVEVEWVAKNIQYF.

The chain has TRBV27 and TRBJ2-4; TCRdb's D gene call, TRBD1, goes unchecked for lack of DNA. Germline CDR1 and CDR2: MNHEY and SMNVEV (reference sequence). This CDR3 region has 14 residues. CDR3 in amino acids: CASSPFDRGNIQYF.

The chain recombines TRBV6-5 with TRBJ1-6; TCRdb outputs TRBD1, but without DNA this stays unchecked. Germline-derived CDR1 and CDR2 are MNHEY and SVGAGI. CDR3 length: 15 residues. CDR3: CASSFGGSYNSPLHF.

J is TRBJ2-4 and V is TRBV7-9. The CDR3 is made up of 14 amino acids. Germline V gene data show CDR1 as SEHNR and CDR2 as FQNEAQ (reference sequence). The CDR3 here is CASSSKAAKNIQYF.